One and the same sample provided the 10 T cell receptor beta chains below, sequenced in a study of blood T cell repertoires in COVID-19. Libraries were prepared by immunoSEQ multiplex PCR; TCRdb keeps only in-frame clonotypes and omits some of them. The sample has some 170,000 clones, 80% to 90% seen once. Sequenced: PBMCs or T cells enriched from blood (not recorded which). The origin of the receptors is a man aged 45-65 years who had recovered from COVID-19.

A few counts support this clone. The chain couples TRBV5-5 to TRBJ1-5, with D perhaps matching TRBD1 (6 bases). Trimming took off 0 bases at V and 0 bases at J, with 16 bases between the two ends. Germline-derived CDR1 and CDR2 are SGHKS and YYEKEE (reference sequence). The CDR3 spans 18 residues. The DNA for the CDR3 is TGTGCCAGCAGCTTGGCCCCAGGGGATATGGGTAGCAATCAGCCCCAGCATTTT. Its translation: CASSLAPGDMGSNQPQHF.

This clone was detected a few times. The rearrangement links TRBV6-5 to TRBJ2-2; a weak D match, TRBD2 (5 bases). CDR1 and CDR2 from the germline V gene are MNHEY and SVGAGI. Trimming left V 6 bases short and J 3 bases short, with 14 bases between. This CDR3 contains 15 residues. CDR3 loop: CASRKADGYTGELFF. The CDR3 DNA sequence: TGTGCCAGCAGGAAAGCGGACGGCTACACCGGGGAGCTGTTTTTT.

V usage is TRBV11-2 and J usage is TRBJ2-2, with a possible D match to TRBD1 (5 bases). The CDR3 length is 15 residues. Between the trimmed V and J ends, which lost 4 bases and 1 base, there was a span of 10 bases. CDR1 and CDR2 from the germline V gene are SGHAT and FQNNGV. CDR3 in amino acids: CASSSVDRNTGELFF. CDR3 coding DNA: TGTGCCAGCAGCTCGGTCGACAGGAACACCGGGGAGCTGTTTTTT.

This chain joins TRBV6-5 and TRBJ1-6; D remains unclear. Looked up from germline, CDR1 is MNHEY and CDR2 is SVGAGI. V lost 6 bases to trimming and J lost 7 bases, with 7 bases between them. CDR3 length: 12 residues. For the CDR3, the DNA is TGTGCCAGCAGCCTCAGAAATTCACCCCTCCACTTT. This sequence encodes CASSLRNSPLHF.

J is TRBJ1-2 and V is TRBV6-5; 8 bases agree with TRBD1. Germline V gene data show CDR1 as MNHEY and CDR2 as SVGAGI. The V and J ends lost 7 bases and 6 bases, in that order; junction bases with no gene match: 7. The CDR3 is 13 amino acids. CDR3 DNA sequence: TGTGCCAGCAATAAAGGACAGGGAGATGGCTACACCTTC. The encoded protein is CASNKGQGDGYTF.

The genes are TRBV19 and TRBJ1-2; 7 bases agree with TRBD1. The CDR3 runs to 14 residues. Looked up from germline, CDR1 is LNHDA and CDR2 is SQIVND (reference sequence). Germline trimming cut 0 bases from V and 6 bases from J; bases unmatched to any gene: 4. The CDR3: CASSIENRGNGYTF. DNA of the CDR3: TGTGCCAGTAGTATAGAAAACAGGGGTAATGGCTACACCTTC.

The chain is built from TRBV18 and TRBJ1-3; 7 nucleotides line up with TRBD1. Germline assignment: CDR1 KGHSH and CDR2 LQKENI. V lost 5 bases, J lost 3 bases, and 4 bases stayed unmatched. This CDR3 spans 14 amino acids. The CDR3 DNA is TGTGCCAGCTCAAAGGGGGCGATTGGAAACACCATATATTTT. This encodes CASSKGAIGNTIYF.

This rearrangement joins TRBV30 to TRBJ1-1; no clear D gene. The germline V gene has CDR1 GTSNPN and CDR2 SVGIG (reference sequence). V lost 0 bases and J 6 bases, leaving 17 bases between the germline ends. This CDR3 is 15 amino acids long. CDR3 sequence (DNA): TGTGCCTGGAGTGTAATCGGGGTAACCGCTTCTGAAGCTTTCTTT. This gives the protein CAWSVIGVTASEAFF.

The chain recombines TRBV5-5 with TRBJ2-5, with D perhaps TRBD2 (6 bases). V was trimmed by 0 bases and J by 5 bases, leaving 20 bases between them. The V gene's germline CDR1 is SGHKS and CDR2 YYEKEE (reference sequence). The CDR3 loop spans 17 amino acids. In nucleotides, the CDR3 is TGTGCCAGCAGCTTGGGGGGAGGATCCGGCCTCCGGGAGACCCAGTACTTC. The encoded protein is CASSLGGGSGLRETQYF.

The CDR3 coding sequence is TGTGCCAGCAGCGCCTCAGGGGGTAGTTCCTACGAGCAGTACTTC. Amino acids: CASSASGGSSYEQYF. The gene calls are TRBV7-9 and TRBJ2-7; TRBD1 matches 7 bases. This CDR3 contains 15 residues. V lost 5 bases and J lost 1; bases outside the gene matches: 8. Looked up from germline, CDR1 is SEHNR and CDR2 is FQNEAQ (reference sequence).